This T cell receptor (beta chain) is from a study of technical replicates of blood from a handful of donors (dated by TCRdb to about 2017). Library method: the immunoSEQ multiplex PCR assay. TCRdb limited this immuneACCESS table to in-frame rearrangements with V and J called. A share of clones is missing; checked studies link under half to unresolved V genes, and the rest is unexplained. This sample has approximately 75,000 clones in its table, and around 97% of those were observed once. The ten largest clonotypes hold approximately 0.18% of the sample. In the case of this clone: The target of this receptor is not known. It has no much larger one-base neighbor in the sample; base qualities were not kept.

This clonotype originated in a human donor in good health. Source material: T cells isolated from PBMCs.

For the CDR3, the sequence is CAIGNVVGLNEQFF. The DNA is TGTGCCATCGGGAACGTAGTGGGGCTCAATGAGCAGTTCTTC. The V gene is TRBV10-3 and the J gene is TRBJ2-1; TRBD1 might be the D gene, on 5 matching bases. CDR1 ENHRY and CDR2 SYGVKD are derived from the germline V gene. Deletion took 8 bases off V and 6 bases off J, with a span of 17 bases between the germline ends. There are 14 amino acids in the CDR3, from cysteine to phenylalanine inclusive. The retained sequence is limited to the CDR3, 42 bases, with the frame set at the first base.